This T cell receptor beta chain was observed in a study of blood T cell repertoires in COVID-19. Data came from immunoSEQ multiplex PCR; TCRdb stores just in-frame clones and leaves some out. The sample shows some 270,000 clones, approximately 91% of them seen only once. This clonotype was sampled from a man between 50 and 59 years old with acute or convalescent COVID-19. The sequencing input was peripheral blood.

The DNA of the CDR3 is TGTGCCAGCAGTCAACTAGCGGCCGAGACCCAGTACTTC. It encodes CASSQLAAETQYF. The chain combines TRBV6-6 with TRBJ2-5; 8 nucleotides align to TRBD2. CDR3 length equals 13 residues. J gave up 5 bases and V 5 bases, and 4 bases lay outside the gene matches. The germline CDR1 and CDR2 sequences are MNHNY and SVGAGI (reference sequence).